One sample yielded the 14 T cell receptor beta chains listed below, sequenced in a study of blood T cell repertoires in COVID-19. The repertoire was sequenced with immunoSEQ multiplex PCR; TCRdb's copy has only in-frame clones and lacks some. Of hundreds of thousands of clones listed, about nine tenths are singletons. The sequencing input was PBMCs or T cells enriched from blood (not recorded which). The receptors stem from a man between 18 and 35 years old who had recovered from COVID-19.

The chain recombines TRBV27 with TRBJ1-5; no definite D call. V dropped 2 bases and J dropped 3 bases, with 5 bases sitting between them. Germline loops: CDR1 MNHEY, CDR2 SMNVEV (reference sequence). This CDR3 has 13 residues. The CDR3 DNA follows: TGTGCCAGCAGTTTAGTTTACAATCAGCCCCAGCATTTT. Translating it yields CASSLVYNQPQHF.

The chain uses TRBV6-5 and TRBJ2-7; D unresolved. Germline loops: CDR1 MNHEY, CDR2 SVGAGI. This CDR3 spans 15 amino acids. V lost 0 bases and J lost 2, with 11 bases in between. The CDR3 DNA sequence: TGTGCCAGCAGTTACTCGAGTCGGGTTCCCTACGAGCAGTACTTC. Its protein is CASSYSSRVPYEQYF.

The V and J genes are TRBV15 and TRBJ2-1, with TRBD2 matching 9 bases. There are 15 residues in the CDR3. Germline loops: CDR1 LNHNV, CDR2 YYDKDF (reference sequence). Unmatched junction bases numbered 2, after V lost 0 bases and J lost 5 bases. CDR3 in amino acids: CATSRELAGHNEQFF. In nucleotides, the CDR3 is TGTGCCACCAGCAGAGAACTAGCGGGCCACAATGAGCAGTTCTTC. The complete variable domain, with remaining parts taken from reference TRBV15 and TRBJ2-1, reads DAMVIQNPRYQVTQFGKPVTLSCSQTLNHNVMYWYQQKSSQAPKLLFHYYDKDFNNEADTPDNFQSRRPNTSFCFLDIRSPGLGDTAMYLCATSRELAGHNEQFFGPGTRLTVL.

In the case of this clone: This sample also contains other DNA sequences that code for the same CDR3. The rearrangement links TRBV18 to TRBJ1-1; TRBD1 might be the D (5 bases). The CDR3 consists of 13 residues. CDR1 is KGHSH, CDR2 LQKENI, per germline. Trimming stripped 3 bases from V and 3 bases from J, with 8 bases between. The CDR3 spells CASSPPGDTEAFF. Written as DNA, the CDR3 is TGTGCCAGCTCACCTCCGGGGGACACTGAAGCTTTCTTT.

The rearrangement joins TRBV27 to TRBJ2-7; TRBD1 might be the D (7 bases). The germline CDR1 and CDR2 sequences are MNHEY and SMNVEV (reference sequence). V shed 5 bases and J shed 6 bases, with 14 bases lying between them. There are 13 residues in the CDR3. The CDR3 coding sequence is TGTGCCAGCAGTCGCGGGACAGAACGCGAGCAGTACTTC. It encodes CASSRGTEREQYF.

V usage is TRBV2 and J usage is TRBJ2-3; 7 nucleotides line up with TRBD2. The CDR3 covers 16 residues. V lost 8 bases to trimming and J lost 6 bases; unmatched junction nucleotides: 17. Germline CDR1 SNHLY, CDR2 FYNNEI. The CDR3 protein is CASPLVGASGRDTQYF. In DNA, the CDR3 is TGTGCCAGCCCCTTGGTAGGGGCTAGCGGTCGCGATACGCAGTATTTT.

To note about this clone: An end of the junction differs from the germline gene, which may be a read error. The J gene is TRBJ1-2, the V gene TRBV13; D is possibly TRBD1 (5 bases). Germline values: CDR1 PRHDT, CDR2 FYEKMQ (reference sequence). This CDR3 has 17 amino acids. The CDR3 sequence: CASSLGPLRGRNYGYTF. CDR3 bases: TGTGCCAGCAGCCTAGGGCCGCTCCGGGGGAGGAACTATGGCTACACCTTC. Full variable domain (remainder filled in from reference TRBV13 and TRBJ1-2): AAGVIQSPRHLIKEKRETATLKCYPIPRHDTVYWYQQGPGQDPQFLISFYEKMQSDKGSIPDRFSAQQFSDYHSELNMSSLELGDSALYFCASSLGPLRGRNYGYTFGSGTRLTVV.

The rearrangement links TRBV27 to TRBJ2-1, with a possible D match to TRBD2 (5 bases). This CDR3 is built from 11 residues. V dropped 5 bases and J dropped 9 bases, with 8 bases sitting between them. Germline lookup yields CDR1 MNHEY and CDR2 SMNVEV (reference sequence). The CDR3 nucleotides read TGTGCCAGCAGTAGCGGTAGTGAGCAGTTCTTC. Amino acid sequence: CASSSGSEQFF.

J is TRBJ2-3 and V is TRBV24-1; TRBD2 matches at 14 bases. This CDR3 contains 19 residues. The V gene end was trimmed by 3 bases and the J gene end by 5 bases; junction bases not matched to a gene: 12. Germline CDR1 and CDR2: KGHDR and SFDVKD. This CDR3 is CATSDPGLAGVGFRDTQYF. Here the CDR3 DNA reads TGTGCCACCAGTGATCCGGGACTAGCGGGAGTCGGTTTCAGAGATACGCAGTATTTT.

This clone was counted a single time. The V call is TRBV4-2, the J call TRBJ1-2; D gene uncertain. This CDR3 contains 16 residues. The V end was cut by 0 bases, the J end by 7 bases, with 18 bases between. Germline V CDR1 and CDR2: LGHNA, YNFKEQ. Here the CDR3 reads CASSQDETAKAGGYTF. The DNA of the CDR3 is TGTGCCAGCAGCCAAGATGAGACGGCGAAGGCGGGTGGCTACACCTTC.

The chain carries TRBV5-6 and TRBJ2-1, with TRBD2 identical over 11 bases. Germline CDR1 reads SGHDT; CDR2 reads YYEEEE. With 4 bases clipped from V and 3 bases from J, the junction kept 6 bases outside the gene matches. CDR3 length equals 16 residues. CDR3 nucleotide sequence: TGTGCCAGCAGCACTCTAGCGGGGGGAGGCTACAATGAGCAGTTCTTC. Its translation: CASSTLAGGGYNEQFF.

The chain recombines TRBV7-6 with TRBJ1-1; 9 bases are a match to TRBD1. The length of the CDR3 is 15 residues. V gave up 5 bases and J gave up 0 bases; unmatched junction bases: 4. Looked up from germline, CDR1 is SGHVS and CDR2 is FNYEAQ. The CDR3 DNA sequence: TGTGCCAGCAGCACCGGGACAGGGCTGAACACTGAAGCTTTCTTT. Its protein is CASSTGTGLNTEAFF.

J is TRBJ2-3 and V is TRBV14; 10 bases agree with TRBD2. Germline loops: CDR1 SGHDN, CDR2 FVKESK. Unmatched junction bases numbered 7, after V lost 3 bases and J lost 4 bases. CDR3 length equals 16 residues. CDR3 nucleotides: TGTGCCAGCAGCCAGTCTAGCGGGAGTTGGGCAGATACGCAGTATTTT. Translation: CASSQSSGSWADTQYF. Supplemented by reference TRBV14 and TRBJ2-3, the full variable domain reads EAGVTQFPSHSVIEKGQTVTLRCDPISGHDNLYWYRRVMGKEIKFLLHFVKESKQDESGMPNNRFLAERTGGTYSTLKVQPAELEDSGVYFCASSQSSGSWADTQYFGPGTRLTVL.

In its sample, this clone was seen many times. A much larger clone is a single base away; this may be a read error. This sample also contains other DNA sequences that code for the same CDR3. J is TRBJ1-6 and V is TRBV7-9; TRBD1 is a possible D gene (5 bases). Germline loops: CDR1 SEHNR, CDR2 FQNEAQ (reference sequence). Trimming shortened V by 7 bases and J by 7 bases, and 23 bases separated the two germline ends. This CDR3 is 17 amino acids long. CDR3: CASTPHDRGGVNSPLHF. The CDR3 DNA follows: TGTGCCAGCACCCCCCACGACCGGGGGGGAGTAAATTCACCCCTCCACTTT.